Here is one T cell receptor beta chain with its context. The record originates from a study of blood T cell repertoires in COVID-19. Study summary: Samples came from the United States, Italy and Spain, spanning acute and convalescent COVID-19. The cDNA or gDNA used as material had been derived from T cells, B-cell-depleted T cells, or PBMCs.

Germline V lookup: CDR1 SQVTM, CDR2 ANQGSEA. The CDR3 is 13 residues long. After removal of 4 bases from V and 10 bases from J, the junction contained 11 bases not matched to a gene. Method: immunoSEQ multiplex PCR; TCRdb's copy keeps in-frame clones and lacks some. The sample has tens of thousands of clones; roughly 84% are singletons. The V gene is TRBV29-1, the J gene TRBJ2-3, with 7 bases that match TRBD1. The clonotype was recovered from a man between 65 and 80 years old with acute or convalescent COVID-19. The sample consisted of peripheral blood. The CDR3 nucleotides are TGCAGCGTTGCGGACAGGTTTTATTTAGCGCAGTATTTT. Translating gives CSVADRFYLAQYF.